Sequencing of this TCR beta chain was carried out in a study of blood T cell repertoires in COVID-19. Study processing details: Reference gene primer amplification gave estimated nucleated cell counts. The repertoire was sequenced with immunoSEQ multiplex PCR; TCRdb's copy has only in-frame clones and lacks some. The V and J calls and the clone size are those of that table, but D and trimming were determined from the DNA. The sample carries some 400,000 clones, approximately 89% recorded once. V lost 7 bases, J lost 4 bases, and 4 bases stayed unmatched. The CDR3 has 12 amino acids. Germline-derived CDR1 and CDR2 are MRHNA and SNTAGT.

Sequenced material: peripheral blood. The rearrangement links TRBV6-4 to TRBJ2-7; 7 bases align to TRBD1. The sequence was obtained from a young woman with COVID-19, enrolled during active disease. CDR3 amino acids: CASKRGQYEQYF. The DNA for the CDR3 is TGTGCCAGCAAGAGGGGGCAGTACGAGCAGTACTTC.